These 23 T cell receptor beta chains originate from one sample sequenced in a study of blood T cell repertoires in COVID-19 (dated by TCRdb to 2018 to 2020). Libraries came from the immunoSEQ multiplex PCR assay. The table was pulled from immuneACCESS by TCRdb, which kept in-frame rearrangements only. Such tables lose some clones; where checked, under half of the loss comes from unresolved V genes, and the rest has no known cause. The sample table shows just under 60,000 clones, and just over 85% are seen once. Less than 5% of the sample belongs to the ten largest clones. Sequencing was performed on peripheral blood. Receptor source: a man in his fifties or sixties with acute or convalescent COVID-19.

Concerning this clone: Mismatch with germline at one junction end may stem from a read error. The rearrangement uses TRBV28 and TRBJ2-7; 11 bases are shared with TRBD2. CDR3 length: 13 amino acids. The germline V gene has CDR1 MDHEN and CDR2 SYDVKM. CDR3 coding DNA: TGTGCCAGCAGTTCCCGTAGCGGGAGGGGAGGATCCTTC. It translates to CASSSRSGRGGSF.

J is TRBJ2-2 and V is TRBV5-4; 13 bases line up with TRBD2. There are 17 residues in the CDR3. The germline V gene has CDR1 SGHNT and CDR2 YYREEE (reference sequence). Losses at the gene ends were 4 bases for V and 7 bases for J; bases not matched to a gene: 10. Here the CDR3 reads CASSGTGTSGIGGELFF. The CDR3 DNA reads TGTGCCAGCAGCGGTACCGGGACTAGCGGGATAGGCGGGGAGCTGTTTTTT. Full variable domain (rest looked up from reference TRBV5-4 and TRBJ2-2): ETGVTQSPTHLIKTRGQQVTLRCSSQSGHNTVSWYQQALGQGPQFIFQYYREEENGRGNFPPRFSGLQFPNYSSELNVNALELDDSALYLCASSGTGTSGIGGELFFGEGSRLTVL.

With respect to this clone: One end of the junction does not line up with germline, which may come from a read error. This sequence joins TRBV20-1 and TRBJ2-3; maybe TRBD2 (5 bases). There are 9 residues in the CDR3. Looked up from germline, CDR1 is DFQATT and CDR2 is SNEGSKA (reference sequence). The DNA of the CDR3 is TGCACCGCTAAGGGAGCCTGGGCTTTT. This translates into CTAKGAWAF.

This clone is medium-sized (0.01 to 0.1%) in the sample. This chain connects TRBV9 to TRBJ1-1, with D maybe TRBD1 (5 bases). Germline V lookup: CDR1 SGDLS, CDR2 YYNGEE. V dropped 3 bases and J dropped 7 bases, with 13 bases sitting between them. The CDR3 totals 13 residues. The CDR3 spells CASSAGGGNEAFF. The DNA of the CDR3 is TGTGCCAGCAGCGCCGGCGGGGGTAATGAAGCTTTCTTT.

CDR3 residues: CASSVGPELGRTGELFF. The DNA of the CDR3 is TGTGCCAGCAGCGTGGGGCCCGAATTGGGTAGGACCGGGGAGCTGTTTTTT. This rearrangement joins TRBV9 to TRBJ2-2; a possible D gene is TRBD1 (5 bases). Germline CDR1 SGDLS, CDR2 YYNGEE. Trimming shortened V by 2 bases and J by 5 bases, and 19 bases separated the two germline ends. CDR3 size: 17 residues. Based on the CDR3 plus reference TRBV9 and TRBJ2-2, the full variable domain is DSGVTQTPKHLITATGQRVTLRCSPRSGDLSVYWYQQSLDQGLQFLIQYYNGEERAKGNILERFSAQQFPDLHSELNLSSLELGDSALYFCASSVGPELGRTGELFFGEGSRLTVL.

CDR3 nucleotide sequence: TGCGCCAGCAGCTCCCAGGGGGCCTCTGGAAACACCATATATTTT. Protein product: CASSSQGASGNTIYF. V usage is TRBV5-1 and J usage is TRBJ1-3; 8 bases are shared with TRBD1. Unmatched junction bases numbered 2, after V lost 3 bases and J lost 0 bases. Germline V gene sequence: CDR1 SGHRS, CDR2 YFSETQ. The CDR3 totals 15 residues.

Only a few counts were recorded for this clone. The genes are TRBV30 and TRBJ2-1, with 7 bases lining up with TRBD2. CDR1 and CDR2 from the germline V gene are GTSNPN and SVGIG (reference sequence). The length of the CDR3 is 12 residues. With V trimmed by 4 bases and J by 13 bases, 10 bases remained unmatched. CDR3 amino acids: CAWTSTGTTQFF. The CDR3 DNA reads TGTGCCTGGACGTCTACCGGGACTACCCAGTTCTTC.

This chain uses TRBV4-2 with TRBJ2-2; tentative D call: TRBD2 (6 bases). Germline assignment: CDR1 LGHNA and CDR2 YNFKEQ. Trimming left V 3 bases short and J 7 bases short, with 15 bases between. The CDR3 consists of 15 residues. The CDR3 loop is CASSHRLGGDGELFF. In DNA form, the CDR3 reads TGTGCCAGCAGCCATCGACTTGGAGGGGACGGGGAGCTGTTTTTT.

This clone appeared a single time. The chain is built from TRBV18 and TRBJ2-7; 7 bases are shared with TRBD2. The ends lost 0 bases at V and 1 base at J; junction bases unmatched: 12. The germline CDR1 and CDR2 sequences are KGHSH and LQKENI. This CDR3 comprises 18 residues. CDR3 DNA: TGTGCCAGCTCACCACCGAGAGGCGGTGCTAGCGGATCCTACGAGCAGTACTTC. Protein product: CASSPPRGGASGSYEQYF.

Of note for this clone: At the DNA level, this CDR3 is encoded by other sequences in the same sample as well. The chain has TRBV28 and TRBJ1-2; a possible D gene is TRBD1 (5 bases). Germline loops: CDR1 MDHEN, CDR2 SYDVKM. The V gene lost 3 bases and the J gene lost 1 base, with 6 bases spanning the gap. The CDR3 contains 13 residues. The CDR3 loop reads CASSFGGNYGYTF. Here the CDR3 DNA reads TGTGCCAGCAGTTTCGGGGGTAACTATGGCTACACCTTC.

The chain combines TRBV7-6 with TRBJ2-3; TRBD2 matches at 12 bases. Looked up from germline, CDR1 is SGHVS and CDR2 is FNYEAQ. This CDR3 region has 17 residues. With V trimmed by 4 bases and J by 0 bases, 5 bases remained unmatched. CDR3 sequence (DNA): TGTGCCAGCAGCTCCCGGACTAGCGGGACTAGCACAGATACGCAGTATTTT. It specifies CASSSRTSGTSTDTQYF.

Concerning this clone: Its ends do not fully match the called genes, so a read error is possible. The CDR3: CASSFRDSRIF. CDR3 sequence (DNA): TGTGCCAGTAGTTTCCGGGACAGCCGCATCTTT. This chain connects TRBV19 to TRBJ1-1, with 7 bases matching TRBD1. Germline CDR1 and CDR2: LNHDA and SQIVND (reference sequence). The CDR3 has 11 residues.

The chain joins TRBV15 to TRBJ1-1; the match to TRBD1 covers 7 bases. The CDR3 runs 15 residues. Losses at the gene ends were 3 bases for V and 12 bases for J; bases not matched to a gene: 16. Germline CDR1 is LNHNV and CDR2 is YYDKDF (reference sequence). The CDR3 coding sequence is TGTGCCACCAGCAGCCCCGCCGAAAGGGGGCGCGTACCTTTCTTT. It yields the protein CATSSPAERGRVPFF.

V and J are TRBV28 and TRBJ1-2; D unclear. Germline V gene sequence: CDR1 MDHEN, CDR2 SYDVKM. V gave up 5 bases and J gave up 2 bases, with 9 bases separating them. The CDR3 has 13 amino acids. The CDR3 sequence: CASSLGPNYGYTF. As DNA, the CDR3 is TGTGCCAGCAGTCTTGGGCCAAACTATGGCTACACCTTC.

This chain links TRBV6-1 with TRBJ1-2, with D tentatively TRBD1 (5 bases). The CDR3 extends over 17 amino acids. Germline V gene data show CDR1 as MNHNS and CDR2 as SASEGT. Trimming cost V 3 bases and J 4 bases, with 21 bases left between them. CDR3 protein: CASSDRTGLLLVYGYTF. CDR3 DNA: TGTGCCAGCAGTGACCGAACAGGCCTTCTCCTAGTCTATGGCTACACCTTC.

This clone was picked up one time. The chain combines TRBV7-3 with TRBJ2-6; tentatively, D is TRBD2 (6 bases). The V gene's germline CDR1 is SGHTA and CDR2 FQGTGA. The ends were cut back, 5 bases at V and 4 bases at J, with 12 bases in the middle. This CDR3 is 15 amino acids long. In DNA, the CDR3 is TGTGCCAGCAGCCCCCCGGGGAGGGGGGCCAACGTCCTGACTTTC. Translation: CASSPPGRGANVLTF.

This sequence joins TRBV10-3 and TRBJ1-2, with 9 bases aligning to TRBD1. This CDR3 has 14 residues. CDR1 and CDR2 from the germline V gene are ENHRY and SYGVKD. The V and J ends lost 2 bases and 7 bases, in that order; junction bases with no gene match: 5. In nucleotides, the CDR3 is TGTGCCATCAGTGAGGGGACAGGGAATGTTGGCTACACCTTC. It is translated as CAISEGTGNVGYTF.

This clone has a single count. This chain connects TRBV6-5 to TRBJ1-2; D gene unclear. V lost 6 bases, J lost 8 bases, and 16 bases lay in between. Germline V CDR1 and CDR2: MNHEY, SVGAGI. The CDR3 runs to 13 residues. The CDR3 bases are TGTGCCAGCAGCCAGACCGCTGCGGGAGGCTACACCTTC. Translated, it gives CASSQTAAGGYTF.

The chain recombines TRBV11-1 with TRBJ2-3, with 11 positions matching TRBD2. The length of the CDR3 is 15 residues. The trim removed 5 bases at V and 4 bases at J, leaving 5 bases unmatched. Germline-derived CDR1 and CDR2 are SGHAT and FQDESV (reference sequence). The CDR3 DNA sequence: TGTGCCAGCAGCCAACTAGCGGGAGTATCAGATACGCAGTATTTT. Translation: CASSQLAGVSDTQYF.

This clone was detected many times. V gene TRBV6-5 combines with J gene TRBJ2-5; D might be TRBD1 (5 bases). The germline V gene encodes CDR1 MNHEY and CDR2 SVGAGI. Trimming removed 4 bases from V and 2 bases from J, with 11 bases in between. There are 14 residues in the CDR3. The CDR3 DNA follows: TGTGCCAGCAGTTTCCAGGGTGTGCAAGAGACCCAGTACTTC. This translates into CASSFQGVQETQYF.

This clone has just a few counts. The rearrangement links TRBV12-5 to TRBJ2-1, with D unclear. The CDR3 spans 14 residues. V gave up 4 bases and J gave up 0 bases, with 7 bases separating them. Germline V lookup: CDR1 LGHNT, CDR2 FRNRAP. CDR3 nucleotide sequence: TGTGCTAGTGGTTCCCCGGGCTCCTACAATGAGCAGTTCTTC. Encoded protein: CASGSPGSYNEQFF.

This clone appeared once. The chain couples TRBV6-6 to TRBJ1-6; 9 nucleotides line up with TRBD1. The CDR3 length is 15 residues. The V segment lost 2 bases and the J segment 10 bases; nucleotides outside the gene matches: 6. Germline V gives CDR1 MNHNY, CDR2 SVGAGI (reference sequence). Written as DNA, the CDR3 is TGTGCCAGCAGTTACACGGACAGGGGTGGGTCACCCCTCCACTTT. It codes for CASSYTDRGGSPLHF.

On this clone: This sample includes further DNA sequences coding for the same CDR3. V is TRBV7-3 and J is TRBJ2-3, with 9 bases lining up with TRBD1. CDR3 length: 15 amino acids. Trimming cost V 5 bases and J 0 bases; bases outside gene matches: 3. Looked up from germline, CDR1 is SGHTA and CDR2 is FQGTGA. In DNA, the CDR3 is TGTGCCAGCAGCCTGGGACAGGGAAGCACAGATACGCAGTATTTT. This encodes CASSLGQGSTDTQYF.